This T cell receptor (beta chain) derives from a study of CD8+CD57+ T cells in acquired aplastic anemia. The V gene end was trimmed by 5 bases and the J gene end by 11 bases; junction bases not matched to a gene: 10. The germline CDR1 and CDR2 sequences are MNHNS and SASEGT. The length of the CDR3 is 15 residues. Genomic DNA provided the template from which TCR beta VDJ and CDR3 profiles were obtained. TCRdb used MiXCR to reprocess the reads, holding one entry per CDR3 protein. Among roughly 180,000 distinct CDR3 sequences, more than 60% were seen once, and the ten largest hold about 42%. The patients chosen for sequencing had shown expansion of CD8+CD57+ cells (detected by flow cytometry).

Specimen: sorted CD4+, CD8+, or CD8+CD57+ T cells (not recorded which) from PBMCs. This TCR came from a human donor with aplastic anemia. The genes are TRBV6-1 and TRBJ1-6, with 9 positions matching TRBD1. The CDR3 protein is CASSTQTGGVPPLHF. The CDR3 nucleotides read TGTGCCAGCAGTACACAAACAGGGGGCGTCCCACCCCTCCACTTT.